This T cell receptor beta chain was documented in a study of T cell responses to AZD1222 COVID-19 vaccine. Findings and caveats of the study: Spike-specific TCR breadth and depth both grew after two AZD1222 doses.

TCRdb keeps only in-frame clones here, not all; method: immunoSEQ multiplex PCR. The sample has about 180,000 clones, more than 80% seen once. Looked up from germline, CDR1 is MDHEN and CDR2 is SYDVKM. V shed 4 bases and J shed 0 bases, with 13 bases lying between them. This CDR3 comprises 15 residues. This clone was observed a single time. The antigen is unknown. This TCR derives from an adult who received the MenACWY meningococcal vaccine as a control. The input for sequencing was peripheral blood, taken 28 days after the second dose of the MenACWY control vaccine. The chain is built from TRBV28 and TRBJ2-7, with D maybe TRBD1 (5 bases). The CDR3 region has the DNA TGTGCCAGCAGTTGGGGCGGAGTCAGCTCCTACGAGCAGTACTTC. Protein: CASSWGGVSSYEQYF.